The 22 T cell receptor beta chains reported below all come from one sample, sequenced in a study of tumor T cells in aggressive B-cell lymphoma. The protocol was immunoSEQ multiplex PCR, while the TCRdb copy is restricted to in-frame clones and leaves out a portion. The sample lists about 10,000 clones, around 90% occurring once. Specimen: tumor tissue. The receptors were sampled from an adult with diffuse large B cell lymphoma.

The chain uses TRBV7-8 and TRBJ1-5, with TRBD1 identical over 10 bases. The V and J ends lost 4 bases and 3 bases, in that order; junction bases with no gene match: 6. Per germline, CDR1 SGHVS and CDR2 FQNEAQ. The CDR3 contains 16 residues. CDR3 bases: TGTGCCAGCAGCTCCGGGACAGGGGCACTCAATCAGCCCCAGCATTTT. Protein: CASSSGTGALNQPQHF.

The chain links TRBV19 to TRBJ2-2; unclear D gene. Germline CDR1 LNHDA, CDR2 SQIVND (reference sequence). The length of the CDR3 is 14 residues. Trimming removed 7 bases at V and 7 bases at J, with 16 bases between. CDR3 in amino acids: CASTQNWADGELFF. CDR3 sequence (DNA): TGTGCCAGTACCCAAAACTGGGCAGACGGGGAGCTGTTTTTT.

DNA of the CDR3: TGTGCCAGCGGGTTAGCGGGGTACTCCTACAATGAGCAGTTCTTC. Protein sequence: CASGLAGYSYNEQFF. The chain uses TRBV27 and TRBJ2-1; 8 bases are a match to TRBD2. Germline CDR1 is MNHEY and CDR2 is SMNVEV (reference sequence). V lost 8 bases and J lost 0; bases outside the gene matches: 6. The CDR3 length is 15 residues.

CDR3 region: CASSPTGAETQYF. The CDR3 nucleotides read TGTGCCAGCAGCCCGACAGGGGCAGAGACCCAGTACTTC. The rearrangement joins TRBV11-3 to TRBJ2-5; 8 bases are a match to TRBD1. The trim removed 5 bases at V and 4 bases at J, leaving 3 bases unmatched. Per germline, CDR1 SGHNT and CDR2 YENEEA. This CDR3 region has 13 residues.

This CDR3 reads CASSVDEGSSYEQYF. In DNA, the CDR3 is TGTGCCAGCAGCGTAGATGAAGGGAGCTCCTACGAGCAGTACTTC. The rearrangement uses TRBV9 and TRBJ2-5; possible D gene TRBD2, 5 bases. The DNA end is more similar to TRBJ2-7, so the J call may be wrong. CDR3 length: 15 residues. The V gene's germline CDR1 is SGDLS and CDR2 YYNGEE.

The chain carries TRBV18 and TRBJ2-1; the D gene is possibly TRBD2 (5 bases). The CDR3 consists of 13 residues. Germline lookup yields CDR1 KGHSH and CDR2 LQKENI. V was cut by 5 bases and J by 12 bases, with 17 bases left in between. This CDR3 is CASSARSVGRQFF. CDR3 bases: TGTGCCAGCTCAGCACGTTCGGTGGGGAGGCAGTTCTTC.

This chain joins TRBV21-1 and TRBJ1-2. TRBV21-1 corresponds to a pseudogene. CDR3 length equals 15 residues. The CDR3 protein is CASSKKRDSAHGYTF. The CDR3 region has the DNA TGTGCCAGCAGCAAAAAGAGGGATTCGGCGCATGGCTACACCTTC.

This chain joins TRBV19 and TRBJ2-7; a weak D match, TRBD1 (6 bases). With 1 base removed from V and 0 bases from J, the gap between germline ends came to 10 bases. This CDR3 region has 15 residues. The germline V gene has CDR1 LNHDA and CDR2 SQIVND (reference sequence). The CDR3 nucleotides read TGTGCCAGTAGTATAGGGACAGCGACCTCCTACGAGCAGTACTTC. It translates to CASSIGTATSYEQYF.

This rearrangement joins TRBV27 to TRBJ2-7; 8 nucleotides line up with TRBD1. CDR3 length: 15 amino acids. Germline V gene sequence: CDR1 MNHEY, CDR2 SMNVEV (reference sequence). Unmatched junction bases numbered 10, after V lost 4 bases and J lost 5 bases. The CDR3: CASSSRQGFTDEQYF. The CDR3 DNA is TGTGCCAGCAGTTCCCGACAGGGGTTTACCGACGAGCAGTACTTC.

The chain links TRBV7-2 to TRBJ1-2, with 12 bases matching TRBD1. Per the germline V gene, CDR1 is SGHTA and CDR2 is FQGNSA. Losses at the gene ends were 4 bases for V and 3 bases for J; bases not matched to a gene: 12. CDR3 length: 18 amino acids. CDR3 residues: CASSSGPGTGGRYYGYTF. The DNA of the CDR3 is TGTGCCAGCAGCTCGGGTCCCGGGACAGGGGGCCGATACTATGGCTACACCTTC.

The CDR3 nucleotides read TGTGCCAGCAGCTTATCGGGGAACACTGAAGCTTTCTTT. This translates into CASSLSGNTEAFF. V is TRBV7-9 and J is TRBJ1-1; D is unresolved. CDR1 is SEHNR and CDR2 is FQNEAQ in the germline V gene (reference sequence). The V end was cut by 2 bases, the J end by 1 base, with 5 bases between. The CDR3 contains 13 residues. Drawing the rest from reference TRBV7-9 and TRBJ1-1, the complete variable domain is DTGVSQNPRHKITKRGQNVTFRCDPISEHNRLYWYRQTLGQGPEFLTYFQNEAQLEKSRLLSDRFSAERPKGSFSTLEIQRTEQGDSAMYLCASSLSGNTEAFFGQGTRLTVV.

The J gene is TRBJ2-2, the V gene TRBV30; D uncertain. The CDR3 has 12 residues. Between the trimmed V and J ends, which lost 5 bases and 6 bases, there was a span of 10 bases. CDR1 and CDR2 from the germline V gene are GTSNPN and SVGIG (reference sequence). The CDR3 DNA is TGTGCCTGGGCCCCACGGGCCGGGGAGCTGTTTTTT. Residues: CAWAPRAGELFF.

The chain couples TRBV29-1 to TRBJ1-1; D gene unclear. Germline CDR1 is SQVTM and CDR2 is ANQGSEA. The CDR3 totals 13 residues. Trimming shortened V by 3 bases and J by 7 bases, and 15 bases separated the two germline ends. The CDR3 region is CSVDPGEGFEAFF. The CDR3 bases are TGCAGCGTTGATCCTGGGGAGGGTTTTGAAGCTTTCTTT.

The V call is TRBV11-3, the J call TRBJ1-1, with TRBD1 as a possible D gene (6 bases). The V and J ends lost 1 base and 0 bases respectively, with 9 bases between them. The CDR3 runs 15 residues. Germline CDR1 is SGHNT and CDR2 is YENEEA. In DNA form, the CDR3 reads TGTGCCAGCAGCTTAGTTCAGGGGCTGAACACTGAAGCTTTCTTT. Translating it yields CASSLVQGLNTEAFF.

The CDR3 DNA is TGTGCCAGCTCACCACCGAGCGGGGATGACGATGAGCAGTTCTTC. Translation gives CASSPPSGDDDEQFF. The V and J genes are TRBV18 and TRBJ2-1; 7 bases are a match to TRBD2. Germline V lookup: CDR1 KGHSH, CDR2 LQKENI. The CDR3 sequence is 15 residues long. The trim removed 0 bases at V and 8 bases at J, leaving 7 bases unmatched.

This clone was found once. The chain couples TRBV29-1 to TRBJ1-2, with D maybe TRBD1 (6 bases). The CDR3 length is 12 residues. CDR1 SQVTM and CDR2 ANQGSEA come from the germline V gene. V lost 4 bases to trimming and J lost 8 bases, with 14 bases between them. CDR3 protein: CSVGGQSTGYTF. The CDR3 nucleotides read TGCAGCGTTGGAGGACAGTCTACCGGCTACACCTTC.

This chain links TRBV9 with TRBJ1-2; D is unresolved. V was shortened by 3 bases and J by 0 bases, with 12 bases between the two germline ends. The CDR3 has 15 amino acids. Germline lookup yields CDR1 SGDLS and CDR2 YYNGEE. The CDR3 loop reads CASSAPLHANYGYTF. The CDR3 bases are TGTGCCAGCAGCGCCCCTTTACACGCTAACTATGGCTACACCTTC.

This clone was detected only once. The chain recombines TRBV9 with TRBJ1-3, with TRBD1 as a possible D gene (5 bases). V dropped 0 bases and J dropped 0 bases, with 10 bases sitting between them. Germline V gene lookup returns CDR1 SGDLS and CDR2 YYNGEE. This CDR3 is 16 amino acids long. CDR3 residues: CASSVAGAPSGNTIYF. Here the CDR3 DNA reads TGTGCCAGCAGCGTAGCTGGGGCTCCCTCTGGAAACACCATATATTTT.

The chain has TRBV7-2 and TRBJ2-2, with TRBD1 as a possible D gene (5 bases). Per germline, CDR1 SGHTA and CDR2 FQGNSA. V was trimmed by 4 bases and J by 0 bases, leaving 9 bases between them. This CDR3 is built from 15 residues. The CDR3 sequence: CASSSTGPNTGELFF. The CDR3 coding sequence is TGTGCCAGCAGCTCCACAGGTCCGAACACCGGGGAGCTGTTTTTT.

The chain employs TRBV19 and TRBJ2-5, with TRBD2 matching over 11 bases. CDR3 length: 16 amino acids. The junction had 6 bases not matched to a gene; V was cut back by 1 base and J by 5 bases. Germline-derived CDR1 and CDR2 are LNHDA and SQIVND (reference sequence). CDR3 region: CASSIGLGLAVETQYF. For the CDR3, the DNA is TGTGCCAGTAGTATAGGATTGGGACTAGCGGTCGAGACCCAGTACTTC.

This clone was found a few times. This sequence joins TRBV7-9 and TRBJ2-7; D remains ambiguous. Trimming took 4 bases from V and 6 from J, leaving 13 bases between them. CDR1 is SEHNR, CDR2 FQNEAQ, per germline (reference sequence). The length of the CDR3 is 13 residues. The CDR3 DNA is TGTGCCAGCAGCTCGCAAAGTGGGCTCGAGCAGTACTTC. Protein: CASSSQSGLEQYF.

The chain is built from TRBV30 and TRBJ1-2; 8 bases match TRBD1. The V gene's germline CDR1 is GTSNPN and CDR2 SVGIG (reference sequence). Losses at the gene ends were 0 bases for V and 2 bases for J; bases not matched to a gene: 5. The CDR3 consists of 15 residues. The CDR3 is CAWSVRTGTNYGYTF. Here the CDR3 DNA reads TGTGCCTGGAGTGTAAGGACAGGGACCAACTATGGCTACACCTTC.